The next 29 T cell receptor beta chains were all read from a single sample in a study of early T cells in non-severe SARS-CoV-2 infection (dated by TCRdb to about 2021). Library preparation was by 5' RACE. The instrument given in TCRdb is NextSeq 500. In-frame beta chains were kept once TCRdb had trimmed the public reads at Q25 with fastp and called clones with MiXCR. All rows with the same CDR3 protein become a single entry with the most common DNA and genes. Recorded for this sample are 60,000 or so distinct CDR3 sequences; around 13% of them occurred a single time. Roughly 4.2% of the sample comes from the top ten. The material sequenced was whole blood. These receptors all come from an adult who was a healthcare worker with PCR-confirmed SARS-CoV-2 infection or an uninfected control (not recorded which).

In its sample, this clonotype was seen many times. The rearrangement uses TRBV11-2 and TRBJ2-7; 7 bases agree with TRBD1. The V segment lost 1 base and the J segment 9 bases; nucleotides outside the gene matches: 9. The germline V gene encodes CDR1 SGHAT and CDR2 FQNNGV. The CDR3 has 14 residues. CDR3 DNA: TGTGCCAGCAGCTTAGGACCGGGACAGATAGGGCAGTACTTC. Translated: CASSLGPGQIGQYF.

The chain carries TRBV28 and TRBJ2-7; 10 positions match TRBD1. The ends lost 8 bases at V and 6 bases at J; junction bases unmatched: 7. The CDR3 length is 13 residues. CDR1 and CDR2 (germline): MDHEN, SYDVKM. The CDR3 DNA reads TGTGCCAGCCGCGGACAGGGGGAGGGCGAGCAGTACTTC. Protein product: CASRGQGEGEQYF.

This clonotype was seen repeatedly, ten times or more. V usage is TRBV15 and J usage is TRBJ1-1, with 12 nucleotides matching TRBD1. This CDR3 contains 18 residues. Unmatched junction bases numbered 11, after V lost 0 bases and J lost 6 bases. Germline V gene sequence: CDR1 LNHNV, CDR2 YYDKDF (reference sequence). CDR3 residues: CATSRDTGTGTGGPEAFF. The DNA for the CDR3 is TGTGCCACCAGCAGAGATACGGGTACCGGGACAGGGGGCCCTGAAGCTTTCTTT. The variable domain in full, with the rest retrieved from reference TRBV15 and TRBJ1-1, is DAMVIQNPRYQVTQFGKPVTLSCSQTLNHNVMYWYQQKSSQAPKLLFHYYDKDFNNEADTPDNFQSRRPNTSFCFLDIRSPGLGDTAMYLCATSRDTGTGTGGPEAFFGQGTRLTVV.

This clonotype was found many times. The V call is TRBV29-1, the J call TRBJ2-5; D may be TRBD1 or TRBD2 (5 bases each). Trimming removed 3 bases at V and 5 bases at J, with 13 bases between. The CDR3 extends over 13 amino acids. Germline CDR1 SQVTM, CDR2 ANQGSEA. CDR3 sequence (DNA): TGCAGCGTTGATAATTGGGGGTCCGAGACCCAGTACTTC. Protein sequence: CSVDNWGSETQYF.

This clonotype was counted at least ten times. The chain links TRBV19 to TRBJ1-6; 9 positions match TRBD1. J gave up 4 bases and V 7 bases, and 5 bases lay outside the gene matches. The CDR3 contains 15 residues. Germline V gene sequence: CDR1 LNHDA, CDR2 SQIVND (reference sequence). The CDR3 protein is CASTPTGGYNSPLHF. The CDR3 nucleotides are TGTGCCAGTACCCCGACAGGGGGATATAATTCACCCCTCCACTTT.

This clonotype was detected ten times or more. J is TRBJ2-7 and V is TRBV30; 7 bases match TRBD1. The V and J ends lost 7 bases and 1 base, in that order; junction bases with no gene match: 7. Germline loops: CDR1 GTSNPN, CDR2 SVGIG (reference sequence). This CDR3 has 13 residues. This chain's CDR3 is CASTYRGSYEQYF. CDR3 DNA: TGTGCCTCCACTTACAGGGGTTCCTACGAGCAGTACTTC.

The V gene is TRBV10-3, the J gene TRBJ1-2; 7 nucleotides match TRBD1. J gave up 5 bases and V 7 bases, and 7 bases lay outside the gene matches. This CDR3 is built from 13 residues. The germline gives CDR1 ENHRY, CDR2 SYGVKD. As DNA, the CDR3 is TGTGCCATCATATCAGACAGGGATTATGGCTACACCTTC. Translation gives CAIISDRDYGYTF.

The chain combines TRBV6-1 with TRBJ2-1; 8 bases map to TRBD1. The trim removed 4 bases at V and 0 bases at J, leaving 8 bases unmatched. Germline CDR1 MNHNS, CDR2 SASEGT. This CDR3 spans 17 amino acids. The CDR3 nucleotides read TGTGCCAGCAGTGGGAGACAGGGGTCCTCCTCCTACAATGAGCAGTTCTTC. This gives the protein CASSGRQGSSSYNEQFF.

Only a few counts were recorded for this clonotype. The V call is TRBV20-1, the J call TRBJ2-5, with 10 bases that match TRBD1. Germline trimming cut 5 bases from V and 0 bases from J; bases unmatched to any gene: 3. The CDR3 has 14 residues. Germline-derived CDR1 and CDR2 are DFQATT and SNEGSKA (reference sequence). CDR3 in amino acids: CSAPGQGYQETQYF. The CDR3, as DNA: TGCAGTGCTCCGGGACAGGGGTACCAAGAGACCCAGTACTTC.

The gene calls are TRBV5-1 and TRBJ2-7, with unresolved D. From germline, CDR1 is SGHRS and CDR2 YFSETQ. V was clipped by 4 bases and J by 6 bases, with 14 bases between them. This CDR3 comprises 13 residues. The CDR3 coding sequence is TGCGCCAGCAGCCGCTCTTCCCAAAGCGAGCAGTACTTC. Translating it yields CASSRSSQSEQYF.

This clonotype has ten or more counts. This chain connects TRBV19 to TRBJ1-1, with D uncertain. V was cut by 4 bases and J by 2 bases, with 11 bases left in between. Germline V gene data show CDR1 as LNHDA and CDR2 as SQIVND (reference sequence). The CDR3 consists of 14 residues. The CDR3 sequence is CASSNGSPNTEAFF. The DNA for the CDR3 is TGTGCCAGTAGTAACGGAAGCCCAAACACTGAAGCTTTCTTT.

This clonotype was seen at least ten times. V is TRBV7-9 and J is TRBJ2-7; 8 bases align to TRBD1. This CDR3 is 17 amino acids long. V shed 5 bases and J 2 bases; nucleotides not matched to a gene: 14. Germline V gene lookup returns CDR1 SEHNR and CDR2 FQNEAQ (reference sequence). In nucleotides, the CDR3 is TGTGCCAGCAGCCCTGCGTGGGGGACAGGCAGTACCTACGAGCAGTACTTC. This encodes CASSPAWGTGSTYEQYF. The full variable domain, in which reference TRBV7-9 and TRBJ2-7 provide the parts outside the CDR3, is DTGVSQNPRHKITKRGQNVTFRCDPISEHNRLYWYRQTLGQGPEFLTYFQNEAQLEKSRLLSDRFSAERPKGSFSTLEIQRTEQGDSAMYLCASSPAWGTGSTYEQYFGPGTRLTVT.

This clonotype was recorded many times. The V and J genes are TRBV6-2 or TRBV6-3 and TRBJ2-6; 7 bases map to TRBD1. The CDR3 runs 14 residues. V lost 5 bases, J lost 4 bases, and 2 bases stayed unmatched. CDR1 is MNHEY and CDR2 is SVGEGT in the germline V gene. This CDR3 reads CASSRGQGANVLTF. Written as DNA, the CDR3 is TGTGCCAGCAGTCGGGGACAGGGGGCCAACGTCCTGACTTTC.

In its sample, this clonotype was seen many times. The chain couples TRBV12-3 or TRBV12-4 to TRBJ1-1; D is ambiguous. V lost 5 bases to trimming and J lost 4 bases, with 17 bases between them. This CDR3 is 15 amino acids long. The chain's CDR3 is CASSPLGEGVTEAFF. For the CDR3, the DNA is TGTGCCAGCAGTCCACTTGGGGAAGGAGTCACTGAAGCTTTCTTT.

This clonotype has more than one count but fewer than ten. The rearrangement joins TRBV18 to TRBJ2-5; D is perhaps TRBD2 (5 bases). The CDR3 extends over 15 amino acids. Germline V gene data show CDR1 as KGHSH and CDR2 as LQKENI. The germline V and J ends were trimmed by 2 bases and 1 base, with 11 bases remaining between them. Here the CDR3 DNA reads TGTGCCAGCTCACCAATCCGGACTTCCCAAGAGACCCAGTACTTC. Its translation: CASSPIRTSQETQYF. The full variable domain, in which reference TRBV18 and TRBJ2-5 provide the parts outside the CDR3, is NAGVMQNPRHLVRRRGQEARLRCSPMKGHSHVYWYRQLPEEGLKFMVYLQKENIIDESGMPKERFSAEFPKEGPSILRIQQVVRGDSAAYFCASSPIRTSQETQYFGPGTRLLVL.

In its sample, this clonotype was seen many times. The chain links TRBV6-6 to TRBJ1-5; D gene ambiguous. Trimming pared 0 bases from V and 5 bases from J, leaving 8 bases between. The V gene's germline CDR1 is MNHNY and CDR2 SVGAGI (reference sequence). This CDR3 contains 14 residues. CDR3 residues: CASSYSMTHQPQHF. CDR3 sequence (DNA): TGTGCCAGCAGTTACTCGATGACGCATCAGCCCCAGCATTTT.

Only a few counts were recorded for this clonotype. J is TRBJ2-5 and V is TRBV6-1; D unresolved. This CDR3 region has 14 residues. V lost 2 bases to trimming and J lost 5 bases, with 12 bases between them. Germline loops: CDR1 MNHNS, CDR2 SASEGT. This chain's CDR3 is CASSERWGRETQYF. In DNA form, the CDR3 reads TGTGCCAGCAGTGAACGGTGGGGTCGGGAGACCCAGTACTTC.

This clonotype showed up many times. The chain has TRBV21-1 and TRBJ1-5. TRBV21-1 is a pseudogene. CDR3 length: 14 amino acids. The CDR3 region is CASPWSKGNQPQHF. The CDR3 DNA follows: TGTGCCAGCCCATGGTCGAAGGGCAATCAGCCCCAGCATTTT.

The chain is built from TRBV7-2 and TRBJ2-1, with D unclear. Trimming removed 2 bases from V and 8 bases from J, with 7 bases in between. Germline CDR1 and CDR2: SGHTA and FQGNSA. This CDR3 has 12 amino acids. The CDR3 loop reads CASSLLPYEQFF. CDR3 DNA: TGTGCCAGCAGCTTACTGCCGTATGAGCAGTTCTTC.

This clonotype has at least ten counts. This rearrangement joins TRBV7-8 to TRBJ2-2; D is unresolved. Trimming left V 6 bases short and J 6 bases short, with 11 bases between. The CDR3 is made up of 13 amino acids. CDR1 and CDR2 (germline): SGHVS, FQNEAQ. The CDR3 sequence is CASSSHTSGELFF. The CDR3 coding sequence is TGTGCCAGCAGTTCCCATACCTCCGGGGAGCTGTTTTTT.

This clonotype was recorded at least ten times. This chain links TRBV5-1 with TRBJ2-7; a possible D gene is TRBD1 (6 bases). The CDR3 spans 14 residues. From germline, CDR1 is SGHRS and CDR2 YFSETQ. Trimming removed 7 bases from V and 0 bases from J, with 14 bases in between. DNA of the CDR3: TGCGCCAGCGGCCCCTCAGGGGCCTCCTACGAGCAGTACTTC. This encodes CASGPSGASYEQYF.

The chain couples TRBV24-1 to TRBJ2-5; D ambiguous. The CDR3 totals 13 residues. Per the germline V gene, CDR1 is KGHDR and CDR2 is SFDVKD. With 2 bases removed from V and 2 bases from J, the gap between germline ends came to 5 bases. The chain's CDR3 is CATSDSVQETQYF. DNA for the CDR3: TGTGCCACCAGTGATTCCGTACAAGAGACCCAGTACTTC.

In this sample, this clonotype turned up many times. The chain is built from TRBV3-1 and TRBJ2-3, with TRBD2 matching over 7 bases. V lost 4 bases to trimming and J lost 2 bases; unmatched junction nucleotides: 18. The CDR3 is 19 amino acids. Germline CDR1 reads LGHDT; CDR2 reads YNNKEL (reference sequence). The CDR3 DNA reads as TGTGCCAGCAGCCCTCCTTGGGCCAGCGGGGCGCGCTACACAGATACGCAGTATTTT. Encoded protein: CASSPPWASGARYTDTQYF.

This clonotype was seen only a few times. This chain connects TRBV28 to TRBJ2-7, with D possibly being TRBD1 or TRBD2 (5 bases each). Germline lookup yields CDR1 MDHEN and CDR2 SYDVKM. CDR3 length: 14 residues. V lost 7 bases to trimming and J lost 0 bases, with 13 bases between them. CDR3: CASNDPGRSYEQYF. The CDR3, as DNA: TGTGCCAGCAATGATCCGGGACGCTCCTACGAGCAGTACTTC.

The V call is TRBV6-1, the J call TRBJ2-3; D possibly corresponds to TRBD1 (5 bases). The length of the CDR3 is 13 residues. Germline assignment: CDR1 MNHNS and CDR2 SASEGT. The V and J ends lost 4 bases and 1 base respectively, with 6 bases between them. The CDR3 reads CASSVTGTDTQYF. The DNA of the CDR3 is TGTGCCAGCAGTGTGACAGGCACAGATACGCAGTATTTT.

In this sample, this clonotype turned up a few times. J is TRBJ2-4 and V is TRBV7-2; D remains ambiguous. Trimming cost V 5 bases and J 6 bases, with 17 bases left between them. This CDR3 is 15 amino acids long. Germline CDR1 SGHTA, CDR2 FQGNSA. CDR3 loop: CASSIYQDGANIQYF. CDR3 DNA sequence: TGTGCCAGCAGCATATATCAAGACGGCGCAAACATTCAGTACTTC.

For this clonotype: Being one base from a much bigger clone, this may be a read error. This chain links TRBV6-1 with TRBJ2-2, with D tentatively TRBD1 or TRBD2 (5 bases each). Germline V gene sequence: CDR1 MNHNS, CDR2 SASEGT. V lost 6 bases and J 7 bases, leaving 18 bases between the germline ends. The CDR3 loop spans 15 amino acids. The CDR3 is CASSERSGALGELFF. For the CDR3, the DNA is TGTGCCAGCAGCGAAAGATCCGGGGCTCTCGGGGAGCTGTTTTTT.

The sample holds many counts of this clonotype. This chain uses TRBV20-1 with TRBJ2-3; TRBD2 is a possible D gene (6 bases). CDR1 is DFQATT and CDR2 is SNEGSKA in the germline V gene (reference sequence). The length of the CDR3 is 16 residues. V dropped 3 bases and J dropped 5 bases, with 21 bases sitting between them. In DNA, the CDR3 is TGCAGTGCTAGGAATCCCCTAGCGCTTACTGGAGATACGCAGTATTTT. Translating gives CSARNPLALTGDTQYF.

The V call is TRBV30, the J call TRBJ2-3; D unclear. Germline V gene lookup returns CDR1 GTSNPN and CDR2 SVGIG (reference sequence). Between the trimmed V and J ends, which lost 2 bases and 4 bases, there was a span of 10 bases. The CDR3 totals 13 residues. CDR3 region: CAWSIGWADTQYF. CDR3 DNA sequence: TGTGCCTGGAGTATCGGGTGGGCAGATACGCAGTATTTT.